This entry lists 21 T cell receptor beta chains sequenced from one sample in a study of spatial heterogeneity in lung cancer. One entry per CDR3 protein results from TCRdb running MiXCR on the 5' RACE reads. The profile shows under 150,000 distinct CDR3 sequences, 9% to 15% of them singletons. Time point of the sample: blood at routine non-recurrence follow-up after resection. Whole RNA was taken from tumor, nontumor lung or frozen PBMC; it was then sequenced unsorted. This specimen consisted of PBMCs, obtained at follow-up. The receptors here all came from a male donor with early-stage non-small cell lung cancer.

This clonotype was picked up many times. The chain recombines TRBV7-9 with TRBJ1-1; the D is unclear. The CDR3 sequence is 14 residues long. The V gene's germline CDR1 is SEHNR and CDR2 FQNEAQ (reference sequence). V was clipped by 1 base and J by 1 base, with 7 bases between them. CDR3 in DNA: TGTGCCAGCAGCTTAGGTGCGGCGAACACTGAAGCTTTCTTT. This codes for CASSLGAANTEAFF.

This chain connects TRBV12-3 or TRBV12-4 to TRBJ2-3; unclear D gene. The CDR3 runs 16 residues. Trimming cost V 5 bases and J 1 base, with 16 bases left between them. The CDR3 loop reads CASSLQGPAGTDTQYF. The CDR3 DNA reads TGTGCCAGCAGTCTTCAAGGCCCGGCGGGCACAGATACGCAGTATTTT.

This clonotype came up a few times. The chain couples TRBV7-8 to TRBJ1-2, with D possibly matching TRBD1 (5 bases). Germline-derived CDR1 and CDR2 are SGHVS and FQNEAQ. V was trimmed by 1 base and J by 8 bases, leaving 14 bases between them. The CDR3 covers 14 residues. Here the CDR3 reads CASSLGQGKGGYTF. The CDR3 bases are TGTGCCAGCAGCTTAGGGCAGGGCAAGGGAGGCTACACCTTC.

The chain couples TRBV7-8 to TRBJ2-1, with 10 bases that match TRBD2. Trimming took 1 base from V and 7 from J; bases not matched to a gene: 7. This CDR3 region has 16 residues. Germline V gene data show CDR1 as SGHVS and CDR2 as FQNEAQ. CDR3 nucleotides: TGTGCCAGCAGCTTAGAAGGGACTAGCGCAAGAAATGAGCAGTTCTTC. Residues: CASSLEGTSARNEQFF.

This clonotype was recorded many times. The rearrangement joins TRBV7-9 to TRBJ2-5; D gene ambiguous. V was trimmed by 5 bases and J by 4 bases, leaving 23 bases between them. This CDR3 is built from 17 residues. Germline-derived CDR1 and CDR2 are SEHNR and FQNEAQ (reference sequence). The chain's CDR3 is CASSRWLGTTTGETQYF. DNA of the CDR3: TGTGCCAGCAGCCGATGGCTAGGCACCACGACGGGAGAGACCCAGTACTTC.

This clonotype appeared many times. This chain uses TRBV7-3 with TRBJ2-3; 10 bases are a match to TRBD2. This CDR3 comprises 18 residues. Germline lookup yields CDR1 SGHTA and CDR2 FQGTGA. V lost 4 bases and J lost 4; bases outside the gene matches: 14. Here the CDR3 reads CASSSPGIGTSASDTQYF. CDR3 coding DNA: TGTGCCAGCAGCTCCCCTGGGATCGGGACTAGCGCCTCAGATACGCAGTATTTT.

This clonotype was counted between two and nine times. The chain carries TRBV5-6 and TRBJ2-7; D possibly uses TRBD1 or TRBD2 (6 bases each). The CDR3 loop spans 14 amino acids. Between the trimmed V and J ends, which lost 2 bases and 4 bases, there was a span of 13 bases. Per the germline V gene, CDR1 is SGHDT and CDR2 is YYEEEE. The CDR3 nucleotides read TGTGCCAGCAGCTTTCGAGGGGGGCTGTACGAGCAGTACTTC. Residues: CASSFRGGLYEQYF.

This clonotype was recorded many times. This chain joins TRBV6-2 or TRBV6-3 and TRBJ2-5; D is perhaps TRBD2 (5 bases). The V end was cut by 8 bases, the J end by 4 bases, with 14 bases between. The CDR3 spans 13 residues. Germline CDR1 MNHEY, CDR2 SVGEGT. The CDR3 sequence is CASSRDGRETQYF. The CDR3 DNA follows: TGTGCCAGCTCTCGGGATGGCCGAGAGACCCAGTACTTC.

In this sample, this clonotype turned up many times. The chain uses TRBV12-3 or TRBV12-4 and TRBJ1-3, with TRBD1 identical over 7 bases. This CDR3 has 14 amino acids. Losses at the gene ends were 5 bases for V and 4 bases for J; bases not matched to a gene: 5. In DNA form, the CDR3 reads TGTGCCAGCAGTCTCGGGACAGACGGAAACACCATATATTTT. Amino acids: CASSLGTDGNTIYF.

This clonotype was observed many times. The chain employs TRBV6-6 and TRBJ1-3; D is unclear. Per the germline V gene, CDR1 is MNHNY and CDR2 is SVGAGI (reference sequence). This CDR3 region has 12 residues. Trimming took 6 bases from V and 4 from J, leaving 7 bases between them. CDR3 DNA: TGTGCCAGCAGCCTACGGGGAAACACCATATATTTT. This gives the protein CASSLRGNTIYF.

This clonotype came up many times. The gene calls are TRBV20-1 and TRBJ1-2; D gene uncertain. Trimming removed 0 bases at V and 4 bases at J, with 9 bases between. This CDR3 has 13 residues. The germline V gene has CDR1 DFQATT and CDR2 SNEGSKA (reference sequence). CDR3 coding DNA: TGCAGTGCTAGAGAGACATTGGCCTATGGCTACACCTTC. As protein: CSARETLAYGYTF.

This chain links TRBV6-5 with TRBJ2-7; 10 nucleotides line up with TRBD2. Per the germline V gene, CDR1 is MNHEY and CDR2 is SVGAGI. V trimming: 5 bases; J trimming: 0 bases; junction bases outside the gene matches: 7. The CDR3 consists of 16 residues. The chain's CDR3 is CASSRYSGGSSYEQYF. CDR3 bases: TGTGCCAGCAGTCGATATAGCGGGGGGAGCTCCTACGAGCAGTACTTC.

Concerning this clonotype: One end of the junction varies from germline; a read error may be responsible. V and J are TRBV7-3 and TRBJ2-2; D gene unclear. The germline V gene has CDR1 SGHTA and CDR2 FQGTGA. This CDR3 spans 15 amino acids. The CDR3 DNA reads as TGTGTCAGCAGCTTAAACGTAGCGAACACCGGGGAGCTGTTTTTT. Residues: CVSSLNVANTGELFF. Looking up the rest from reference TRBV7-3 and TRBJ2-2 gives the full variable domain: GAGVSQTPSNKVTEKGKYVELRCDPISGHTALYWYRQSLGQGPEFLIYFQGTGAADDSGLPNDRFFAVRPEGSVSTLKIQRTERGDSAVYLCVSSLNVANTGELFFGEGSRLTVL.

Ten or more counts support this clonotype. The chain combines TRBV18 with TRBJ2-7, with 7 bases that match TRBD2. Germline V gene sequence: CDR1 KGHSH, CDR2 LQKENI. CDR3 length: 16 amino acids. The J segment lost 3 bases and the V segment lost 0 bases, leaving 8 bases of the junction unmatched. The CDR3 sequence: CASSPPIASGHYEQYF. The CDR3 bases are TGTGCCAGCTCACCACCGATCGCTAGCGGACACTACGAGCAGTACTTC.

The sample holds a few counts of this clonotype. This chain connects TRBV7-9 to TRBJ2-1; possibly TRBD1 for D (6 bases). The CDR3 totals 14 residues. V lost 10 bases and J lost 2, with 15 bases in between. Looked up from germline, CDR1 is SEHNR and CDR2 is FQNEAQ (reference sequence). The CDR3 DNA is TGTGCCACCCGGACAGAGTATGCCTACAATGAGCAGTTCTTC. Translation gives CATRTEYAYNEQFF.

This clonotype was seen only a few times. CDR3 in DNA: TGTGCCTGGAGTCAAGGGACTCTCTACAATGAGCAGTTCTTC. This codes for CAWSQGTLYNEQFF. The chain joins TRBV30 to TRBJ2-1; weak D call: TRBD2 (6 bases). The length of the CDR3 is 14 residues. Germline lookup yields CDR1 GTSNPN and CDR2 SVGIG (reference sequence). V was shortened by 2 bases and J by 3 bases, with 11 bases between the two germline ends.

This clonotype has at least ten counts. This chain uses TRBV6-2 or TRBV6-3 with TRBJ2-1, with D possibly matching TRBD1 (5 bases). Germline V gives CDR1 MNHEY, CDR2 SVGEGT. The V end lost 2 bases, the J end lost 0 bases, and 14 bases lay between the germline ends. This CDR3 contains 17 residues. The CDR3 DNA reads as TGTGCCAGCAGTTACCTCATGACAGCCCGCTCCTACAATGAGCAGTTCTTC. This translates into CASSYLMTARSYNEQFF.

The chain joins TRBV12-3 or TRBV12-4 to TRBJ1-4, with D perhaps TRBD1 (6 bases). The length of the CDR3 is 14 residues. Between the trimmed V and J ends, which lost 4 bases and 8 bases, there was a span of 14 bases. CDR3 DNA: TGTGCCAGCAGTTCCGGGACACCGGGGGAAAAACTGTTTTTT. Its protein product is CASSSGTPGEKLFF.

The rearrangement links TRBV29-1 to TRBJ2-7; tentative D call: TRBD1 (6 bases). Germline V gene sequence: CDR1 SQVTM, CDR2 ANQGSEA. V lost 3 bases and J 0 bases, leaving 9 bases between the germline ends. The CDR3 has 13 amino acids. In DNA form, the CDR3 reads TGCAGCGTTGATGACAGGAGCTCCTACGAGCAGTACTTC. Residues: CSVDDRSSYEQYF.

V is TRBV3-1 and J is TRBJ1-2; weak D call: TRBD1 (5 bases). Germline V lookup: CDR1 LGHDT, CDR2 YNNKEL (reference sequence). Trimming cost V 5 bases and J 6 bases, with 19 bases left between them. There are 15 residues in the CDR3. The CDR3 here is CASSYTRGAPNGYTF. In DNA, the CDR3 is TGTGCCAGCAGCTACACCCGCGGGGCCCCTAATGGCTACACCTTC.

This clonotype was detected ten times or more. This chain uses TRBV19 with TRBJ2-5; no clear D gene. Per germline, CDR1 LNHDA and CDR2 SQIVND (reference sequence). V was clipped by 6 bases and J by 2 bases, with 13 bases between them. CDR3 size: 14 residues. The DNA for the CDR3 is TGTGCCAGTAGCCCTCAGGACCGACAAGAGACCCAGTACTTC. Protein sequence: CASSPQDRQETQYF.